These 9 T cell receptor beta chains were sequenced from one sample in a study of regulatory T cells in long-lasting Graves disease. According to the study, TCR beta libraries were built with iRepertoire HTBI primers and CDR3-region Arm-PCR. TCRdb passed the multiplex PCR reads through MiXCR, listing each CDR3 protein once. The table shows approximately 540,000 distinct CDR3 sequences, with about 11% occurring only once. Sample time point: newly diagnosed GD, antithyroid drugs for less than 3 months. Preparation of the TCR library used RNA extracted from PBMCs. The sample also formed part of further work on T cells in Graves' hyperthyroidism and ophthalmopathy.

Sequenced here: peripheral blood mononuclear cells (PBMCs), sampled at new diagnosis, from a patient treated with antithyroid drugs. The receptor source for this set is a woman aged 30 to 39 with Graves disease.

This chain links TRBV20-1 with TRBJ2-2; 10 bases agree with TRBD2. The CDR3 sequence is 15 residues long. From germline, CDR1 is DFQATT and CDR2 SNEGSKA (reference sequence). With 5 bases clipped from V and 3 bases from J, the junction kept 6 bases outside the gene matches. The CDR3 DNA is TGCAGTGCTCCCCTAGCGGGAGCGGACACCGGGGAGCTGTTTTTT. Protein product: CSAPLAGADTGELFF.

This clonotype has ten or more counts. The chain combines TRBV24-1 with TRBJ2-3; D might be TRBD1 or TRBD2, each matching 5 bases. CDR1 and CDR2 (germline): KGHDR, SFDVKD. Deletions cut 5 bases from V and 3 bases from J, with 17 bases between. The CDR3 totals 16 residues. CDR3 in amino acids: CATSGGATEGTDTQYF. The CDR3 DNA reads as TGTGCCACCAGTGGGGGAGCAACAGAGGGGACAGATACGCAGTATTTT.

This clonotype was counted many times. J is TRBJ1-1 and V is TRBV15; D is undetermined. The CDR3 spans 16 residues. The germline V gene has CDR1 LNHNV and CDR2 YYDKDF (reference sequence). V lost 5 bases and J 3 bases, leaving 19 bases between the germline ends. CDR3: CATSRPGLPGDTEAFF. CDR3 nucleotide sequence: TGTGCCACCAGCCGCCCTGGATTACCTGGCGACACTGAAGCTTTCTTT.

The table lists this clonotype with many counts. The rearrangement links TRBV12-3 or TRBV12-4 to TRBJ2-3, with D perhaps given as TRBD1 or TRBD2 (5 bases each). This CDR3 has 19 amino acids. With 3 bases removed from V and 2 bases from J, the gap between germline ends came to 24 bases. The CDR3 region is CASSLGISTGGGYTDTQYF. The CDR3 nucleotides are TGTGCCAGCAGTTTGGGGATCTCCACAGGAGGAGGTTACACAGATACGCAGTATTTT.

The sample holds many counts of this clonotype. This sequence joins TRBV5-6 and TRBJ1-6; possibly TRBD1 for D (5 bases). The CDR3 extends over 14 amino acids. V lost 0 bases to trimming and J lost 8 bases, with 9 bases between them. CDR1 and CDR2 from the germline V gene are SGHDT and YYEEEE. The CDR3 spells CASSLAAGDSPLHF. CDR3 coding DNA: TGTGCCAGCAGCTTGGCGGCGGGGGATTCACCCCTCCACTTT.

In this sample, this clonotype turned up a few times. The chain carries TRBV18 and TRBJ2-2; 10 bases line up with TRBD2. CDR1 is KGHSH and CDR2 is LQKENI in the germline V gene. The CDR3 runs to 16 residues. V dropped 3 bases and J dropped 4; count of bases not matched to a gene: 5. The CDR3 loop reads CASSPKLAGTTGELFF. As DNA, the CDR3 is TGTGCCAGCTCACCGAAACTAGCGGGGACCACCGGGGAGCTGTTTTTT.

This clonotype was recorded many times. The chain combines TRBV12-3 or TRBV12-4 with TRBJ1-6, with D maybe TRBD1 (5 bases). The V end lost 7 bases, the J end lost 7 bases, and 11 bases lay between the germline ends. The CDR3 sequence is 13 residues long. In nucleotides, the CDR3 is TGTGCCAGCATGAGGACACAGAATTCACCCCTCCACTTT. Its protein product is CASMRTQNSPLHF.

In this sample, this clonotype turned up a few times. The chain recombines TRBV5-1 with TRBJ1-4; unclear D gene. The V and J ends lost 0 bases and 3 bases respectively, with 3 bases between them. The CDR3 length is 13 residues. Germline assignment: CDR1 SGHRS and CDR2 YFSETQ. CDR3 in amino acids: CASSLAPNEKLFF. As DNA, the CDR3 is TGCGCCAGCAGCTTGGCCCCTAATGAAAAACTGTTTTTT.

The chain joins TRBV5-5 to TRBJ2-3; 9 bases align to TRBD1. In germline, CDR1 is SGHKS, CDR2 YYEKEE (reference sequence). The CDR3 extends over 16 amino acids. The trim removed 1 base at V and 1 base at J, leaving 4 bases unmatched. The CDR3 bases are TGTGCCAGCAGCTTGATGTGGACAGGGGGCACAGATACGCAGTATTTT. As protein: CASSLMWTGGTDTQYF.